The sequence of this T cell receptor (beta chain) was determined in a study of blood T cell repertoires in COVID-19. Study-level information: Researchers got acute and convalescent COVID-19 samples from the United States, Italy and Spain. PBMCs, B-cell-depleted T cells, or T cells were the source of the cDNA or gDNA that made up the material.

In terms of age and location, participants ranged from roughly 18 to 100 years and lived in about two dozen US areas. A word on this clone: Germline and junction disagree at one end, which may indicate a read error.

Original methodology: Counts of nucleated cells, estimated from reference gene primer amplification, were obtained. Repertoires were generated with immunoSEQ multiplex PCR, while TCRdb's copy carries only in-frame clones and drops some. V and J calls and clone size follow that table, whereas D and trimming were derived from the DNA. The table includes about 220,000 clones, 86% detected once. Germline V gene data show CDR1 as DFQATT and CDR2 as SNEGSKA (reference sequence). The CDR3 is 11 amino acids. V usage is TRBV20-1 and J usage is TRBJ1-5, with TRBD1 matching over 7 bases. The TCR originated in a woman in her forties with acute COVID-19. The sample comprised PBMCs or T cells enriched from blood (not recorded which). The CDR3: CSASRDSVSIF. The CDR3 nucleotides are TGCAGTGCTAGTCGGGACAGCGTTTCGATTTTT.